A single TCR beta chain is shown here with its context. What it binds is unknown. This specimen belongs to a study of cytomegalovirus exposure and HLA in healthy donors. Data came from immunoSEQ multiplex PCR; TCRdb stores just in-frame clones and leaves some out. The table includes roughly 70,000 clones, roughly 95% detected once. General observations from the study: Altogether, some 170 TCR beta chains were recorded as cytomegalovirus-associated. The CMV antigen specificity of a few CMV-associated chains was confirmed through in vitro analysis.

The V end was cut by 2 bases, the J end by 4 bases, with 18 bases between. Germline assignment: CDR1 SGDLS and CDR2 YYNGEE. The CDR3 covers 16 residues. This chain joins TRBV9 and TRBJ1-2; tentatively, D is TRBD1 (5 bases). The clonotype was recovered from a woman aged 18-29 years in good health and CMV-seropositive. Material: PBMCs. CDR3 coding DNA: TGTGCCAGCAGCGTTTCTTCCTTGGACACCCCCTATGGCTACACCTTC. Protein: CASSVSSLDTPYGYTF.